A selection of T cell receptor beta chains follows, all from one sample in a study of T cell clonotyping in hematopoietic cell transplantation. The assay was immunoSEQ multiplex PCR, and TCRdb's table has in-frame clones only and misses some. The data show around 16,000 clones, with about 57% seen just once and approximately 10% held by the top ten. Specimen: PBMCs, collected 30 days after allogeneic stem cell transplant. These receptors all stem from a male patient aged 50 to 59 who had an allogeneic stem cell transplant from an unrelated donor, so T cells may come from the graft donor. Some clones in this sample may be carry-over from other donors' samples. Both conserved end residues are part of each CDR3. D genes are given only for firm matches. The size field is filled for only some rows; it gives once, few, many or a size class.

D	V	J	size	length	DNA	CDR3
TRBD2	TRBV30	TRBJ2-7	-	13	TGTGCCTGTCTAGCGGGAGGACCCCACGAGCAGTACTTC	CACLAGGPHEQYF
TRBD1	TRBV19	TRBJ2-5	-	13	TGTGCCACGGCCGCAGGGGGCCCAGAGACCCAGTACTTC	CATAAGGPETQYF
-	TRBV7-2	TRBJ1-5	large	13	TGTGCCAGCAGCTTAGGGGGGATTCAGCCCCAGCATTTT	CASSLGGIQPQHF
TRBD1	TRBV6-5	TRBJ2-5	-	14	TGTGCCAGCAGTTACTCGACAGGGAGAGAGACCCAGTACTTC	CASSYSTGRETQYF
TRBD1	TRBV5-1	TRBJ2-3	-	15	TGCGCCAGCAGCTCAGGACAGGGCTGGGCAGATACGCAGTATTTT	CASSSGQGWADTQYF
-	TRBV27	TRBJ2-3	-	16	TGTGCCAGCAGTATCCGGACTACCCCTAGCACAGATACGCAGTATTTT	CASSIRTTPSTDTQYF
TRBD1	TRBV30	TRBJ2-5	-	15	TGTGCCTGGAGTGTTGGGACAGGGGGGGCAGAGACCCAGTACTTC	CAWSVGTGGAETQYF
-	TRBV28	TRBJ2-7	-	14	TGTGCCAGCAGTTTGTGGGCTAGCTCCTACGAGCAGTACTTC	CASSLWASSYEQYF
-	TRBV6-1	TRBJ2-7	few	14	TGTGCCAGCAGTGAAGGTGGGGATACCTACGAGCAGTACTTC	CASSEGGDTYEQYF
-	TRBV7-6	TRBJ1-1	-	14	TGTGCCAGCAGCTCGGCTGGGGCGAACACTGAAGCTTTCTTT	CASSSAGANTEAFF
-	TRBV7-2	TRBJ2-7	-	16	TGTGCCAGCAGCCCCTCCGGAGGGTTTCAGACCTACGAGCAGTACTTC	CASSPSGGFQTYEQYF
TRBD2	TRBV30	TRBJ2-7	-	15	TGTGCCTGGAGTAAGAAAGGGATAGCGGGGGTCGAGCAGTACTTC	CAWSKKGIAGVEQYF
-	TRBV5-6	TRBJ2-5	-	13	TGTGCCAGCATCCGGGGGAACCAAGAGACCCAGTACTTC	CASIRGNQETQYF
-	TRBV7-3	TRBJ1-5	few	15	TGTGCCAGCAGCTTAGGACAGTATGATCCATGGCCCCAGCATTTT	CASSLGQYDPWPQHF
TRBD1	TRBV25-1	TRBJ1-1	once	15	TGTGCCAGCAGTGGACTCGGACAGGCGAACACTGAAGCTTTCTTT	CASSGLGQANTEAFF
-	TRBV30	TRBJ1-1	-	15	TGTGCCTGGACCTCTGCGACGCGAATAGAGACTGAAGCTTTCTTT	CAWTSATRIETEAFF